The 26 T cell receptor beta chains below all came from one sample that was sequenced in a study of vaccination and CD4 T cells after COVID-19. Once obtained from cultured CD4+ T cells, the DNA was sequenced using the Oncomine TCR Beta short-read assay. TCRdb passed the PCR reads through MiXCR, listing each CDR3 protein once. Of 20,000 to 25,000 distinct CDR3 sequences listed, 35% to 40% were seen once; the top ten hold roughly 4.7%. No antigen has been assigned to these receptors. The treatment denotes: roughly nine-day PBMC culture with coronavirus spike peptide pools or control peptides (ViraFEST assay). Source: CD4+ T cells from blood, cultured in vitro, taken before SARS-CoV-2 vaccination. Receptor source: a human donor who had recovered from COVID-19.

This clonotype was found once. This sequence joins TRBV5-4 and TRBJ2-2; the D gene is possibly TRBD1 (6 bases). Germline V lookup: CDR1 SGHNT, CDR2 YYREEE (reference sequence). CDR3 size: 16 residues. Trimming removed 5 bases from V and 5 bases from J, with 19 bases in between. The CDR3 region is CASRSGAQGWTGELFF. CDR3 coding DNA: TGTGCCAGCAGATCTGGCGCACAGGGTTGGACCGGGGAGCTGTTTTTT.

This sequence joins TRBV29-1 and TRBJ1-1; TRBD1 might be the D (5 bases). This CDR3 is built from 13 residues. Germline values: CDR1 SQVTM, CDR2 ANQGSEA. The V gene lost 1 base and the J gene lost 1 base, with 7 bases spanning the gap. Written as DNA, the CDR3 is TGCAGCGTTGAAGCAGGGACGAACACTGAAGCTTTCTTT. It encodes CSVEAGTNTEAFF.

The rearrangement uses TRBV11-3 and TRBJ1-1; 7 nucleotides agree with TRBD1. CDR3 length equals 15 residues. Germline assignment: CDR1 SGHNT and CDR2 YENEEA. V gave up 5 bases and J gave up 4 bases; unmatched junction bases: 10. The CDR3, as DNA: TGTGCCAGCAGCCCCCAGACAGGGTACGCCACTGAAGCTTTCTTT. It codes for CASSPQTGYATEAFF.

CDR3 coding DNA: TGCGCCAGCAGCCAGGGACTGACAGGGGGCGCGCCGTACGAGCAGTACTTC. As protein: CASSQGLTGGAPYEQYF. The rearrangement links TRBV4-3 to TRBJ2-7, with TRBD1 matching 10 bases. The CDR3 length is 17 residues. Germline CDR1 is LGHNA and CDR2 is YSLEER. V shed 3 bases and J 4 bases; nucleotides not matched to a gene: 12.

The J gene is TRBJ1-5, the V gene TRBV30; D is possibly TRBD1 (5 bases). Between the trimmed V and J ends, which lost 0 bases and 6 bases, there was a span of 18 bases. Germline CDR1 is GTSNPN and CDR2 is SVGIG (reference sequence). CDR3 size: 16 residues. CDR3 nucleotides: TGTGCCTGGAGTGTATCGCAGGGATGGTCGGGTCAGCCCCAGCATTTT. Encoded protein: CAWSVSQGWSGQPQHF.

This clonotype was observed a few times. This chain uses TRBV7-3 with TRBJ1-1; D is uncertain. The CDR3 has 16 amino acids. V dropped 8 bases and J dropped 8 bases, with 27 bases sitting between them. The germline gives CDR1 SGHTA, CDR2 FQGTGA. The CDR3 region is CASVLPPERTDAEAFF. CDR3 nucleotide sequence: TGTGCCAGCGTGTTACCTCCAGAGAGGACGGACGCCGAAGCTTTCTTT.

The chain uses TRBV6-1 and TRBJ1-1, with 8 bases aligning to TRBD1. Germline lookup yields CDR1 MNHNS and CDR2 SASEGT. V trimming: 7 bases; J trimming: 1 base; junction bases outside the gene matches: 5. This CDR3 is built from 14 residues. CDR3 bases: TGTGCCAGCAAAGGGACAGGATGGAACACTGAAGCTTTCTTT. This sequence encodes CASKGTGWNTEAFF.

Only a few counts were recorded for this clonotype. The chain recombines TRBV27 with TRBJ1-6; D possibly corresponds to TRBD1 (6 bases). The CDR3 extends over 15 amino acids. V was pared by 5 bases and J by 7 bases, with 15 bases between. In germline, CDR1 is MNHEY, CDR2 SMNVEV (reference sequence). Written as DNA, the CDR3 is TGTGCCAGCAGTCCCAGGGGTGGGATGAATTCACCCCTCCACTTT. As protein: CASSPRGGMNSPLHF.

This rearrangement joins TRBV2 to TRBJ1-6; 8 positions agree with TRBD1. The V gene's germline CDR1 is SNHLY and CDR2 FYNNEI. With 8 bases clipped from V and 6 bases from J, the junction kept 9 bases outside the gene matches. The CDR3 covers 15 residues. CDR3 loop: CASGLRTGSNSPLHF. The CDR3 coding sequence is TGTGCCAGCGGATTGAGGACAGGGTCTAATTCACCCCTCCACTTT.

The CDR3 DNA follows: TGTGCCAGCAGCTTTGGGCGGGGGGTGTCGTACGAGCAGTACTTC. Amino acid sequence: CASSFGRGVSYEQYF. The rearrangement joins TRBV11-2 to TRBJ2-7; TRBD2 matches at 8 bases. Germline loops: CDR1 SGHAT, CDR2 FQNNGV. V lost 3 bases to trimming and J lost 4 bases; unmatched junction nucleotides: 8. This CDR3 is built from 15 residues.

The genes are TRBV27 and TRBJ2-1; TRBD2 matches 13 bases. V was pared by 1 base and J by 7 bases, with 7 bases of the junction left unmatched. Per germline, CDR1 MNHEY and CDR2 SMNVEV (reference sequence). The CDR3 is 17 residues long. The CDR3, as DNA: TGTGCCAGCAGTTTATATACTGGACTAGCGGGAGAGAATGAGCAGTTCTTC. This gives the protein CASSLYTGLAGENEQFF.

This rearrangement joins TRBV15 to TRBJ1-3; D call uncertain. This CDR3 region has 15 residues. With 11 bases removed from V and 6 bases from J, the gap between germline ends came to 23 bases. Germline V gene sequence: CDR1 LNHNV, CDR2 YYDKDF (reference sequence). The CDR3: CAATSEVSAENTIYF. The CDR3 bases are TGTGCCGCTACGTCCGAGGTCTCGGCGGAAAACACCATATATTTT.

The genes are TRBV30 and TRBJ2-7; D call uncertain. Germline CDR1 reads GTSNPN; CDR2 reads SVGIG (reference sequence). This CDR3 spans 12 amino acids. V was cut by 0 bases and J by 5 bases, with 8 bases left in between. The CDR3 here is CAWSVLSNEQYF. DNA of the CDR3: TGTGCCTGGAGTGTACTAAGCAACGAGCAGTACTTC.

This clonotype is a singleton in its sample. The genes are TRBV9 and TRBJ2-1, with D tentatively TRBD1 (6 bases). Germline values: CDR1 SGDLS, CDR2 YYNGEE. The ends were cut back, 3 bases at V and 9 bases at J, with 19 bases in the middle. The CDR3 is 15 amino acids. In DNA, the CDR3 is TGTGCCAGCAGCGCCCGGGACACTTCAGGAGGTGAGCAGTTCTTC. Translating gives CASSARDTSGGEQFF.

J is TRBJ1-1 and V is TRBV27, with a weak D call TRBD1 (5 bases). V lost 0 bases, J lost 0 bases, and 8 bases lay in between. CDR1 and CDR2 (germline): MNHEY, SMNVEV (reference sequence). This CDR3 is built from 15 residues. CDR3 DNA sequence: TGTGCCAGCAGTTTATCGAAGGGGATGAACACTGAAGCTTTCTTT. Its protein product is CASSLSKGMNTEAFF.

This clonotype was picked up a small number of times. The chain recombines TRBV28 with TRBJ1-2, with D possibly TRBD1 on 5 matching bases. This CDR3 has 15 residues. V was shortened by 3 bases and J by 7 bases, with 18 bases between the two germline ends. Germline loops: CDR1 MDHEN, CDR2 SYDVKM. CDR3 nucleotides: TGTGCCAGCAGTTTTTTCGATAGGAGGCAGGGTGGCTACACCTTC. Its translation is CASSFFDRRQGGYTF.

The V call is TRBV5-4, the J call TRBJ2-3; the D gene is possibly TRBD1 (6 bases). V lost 5 bases and J lost 0, with 7 bases in between. In germline, CDR1 is SGHNT, CDR2 YYREEE (reference sequence). CDR3 length equals 13 residues. The CDR3 here is CASRTGSTDTQYF. Written as DNA, the CDR3 is TGTGCCAGCAGAACAGGGAGCACAGATACGCAGTATTTT.

The sample holds a few counts of this clonotype. The chain joins TRBV6-2 or TRBV6-3 to TRBJ1-5; 8 bases fit TRBD1. V lost 0 bases to trimming and J lost 6 bases; unmatched junction nucleotides: 13. The CDR3 length is 18 residues. Per germline, CDR1 MNHEY and CDR2 SVGEGT. The CDR3 here is CASSYSGPGGAKGQPQHF. CDR3 coding DNA: TGTGCCAGCAGTTACTCCGGCCCAGGGGGCGCGAAGGGTCAGCCCCAGCATTTT.

The chain has TRBV2 and TRBJ1-5; the D is unclear. CDR1 SNHLY and CDR2 FYNNEI come from the germline V gene. This CDR3 has 13 amino acids. V was cut by 6 bases and J by 4 bases, with 10 bases left in between. The CDR3 region has the DNA TGTGCCAGCAGGGTAGACACTAATCAGCCCCAGCATTTT. This sequence encodes CASRVDTNQPQHF.

V and J are TRBV6-1 and TRBJ2-7; D possibly corresponds to TRBD2 (5 bases). V gave up 5 bases and J gave up 5 bases, with 10 bases separating them. Germline-derived CDR1 and CDR2 are MNHNS and SASEGT. The CDR3 has 12 amino acids. The CDR3 protein is CASSKFGDEQYF. The CDR3 DNA reads TGTGCCAGCAGTAAATTCGGGGACGAGCAGTACTTC.

The CDR3 DNA is TGTGCCAGCAGCTTACGGACACTCGAGACCCAGTACTTC. Its translation is CASSLRTLETQYF. The chain carries TRBV7-2 and TRBJ2-5; weak D call: TRBD1 (5 bases). CDR1 and CDR2 from the germline V gene are SGHTA and FQGNSA. The CDR3 spans 13 residues. V dropped 2 bases and J dropped 5 bases, with 9 bases sitting between them. The full variable domain, completed using reference TRBV7-2 and TRBJ2-5, is GAGVSQSPSNKVTEKGKDVELRCDPISGHTALYWYRQSLGQGLEFLIYFQGNSAPDKSGLPSDRFSAERTGGSVSTLTIQRTQQEDSAVYLCASSLRTLETQYFGPGTRLLVL.

This clonotype occurred a few times. The rearrangement links TRBV15 to TRBJ1-2, with D maybe TRBD1 (5 bases). CDR3 length: 13 residues. The V gene's germline CDR1 is LNHNV and CDR2 YYDKDF (reference sequence). Trimming stripped 0 bases from V and 8 bases from J, with 10 bases between. As DNA, the CDR3 is TGTGCCACCAGCAGAGAGGAAGGGGACGGCTACACCTTC. This codes for CATSREEGDGYTF.

In this sample, this clonotype turned up a few times. J is TRBJ1-2 and V is TRBV20-1, with 7 bases matching TRBD1. Per the germline V gene, CDR1 is DFQATT and CDR2 is SNEGSKA (reference sequence). Trimming took 2 bases from V and 8 from J; bases not matched to a gene: 8. There are 13 residues in the CDR3. DNA of the CDR3: TGCAGTGCTAGATTGACAGGGATCGACGGCTACACCTTC. Protein product: CSARLTGIDGYTF.

In its sample, this clonotype was seen a few times. The V gene is TRBV28, the J gene TRBJ1-5; 9 bases line up with TRBD1. CDR1 and CDR2 (germline): MDHEN, SYDVKM. This CDR3 contains 14 residues. The V and J ends lost 2 bases and 6 bases, in that order; junction bases with no gene match: 2. This chain's CDR3 is CASSLTGGIQPQHF. CDR3 nucleotide sequence: TGTGCCAGCAGTTTAACAGGGGGCATTCAGCCCCAGCATTTT.

CDR3 sequence: CASSEEHGSSRSQPQHF. In DNA form, the CDR3 reads TGTGCCAGCAGTGAAGAGCATGGTAGCAGCAGGAGTCAGCCCCAGCATTTT. J is TRBJ1-5 and V is TRBV6-1, with no clear D. Germline-derived CDR1 and CDR2 are MNHNS and SASEGT. The CDR3 totals 17 residues. V was pared by 1 base and J by 6 bases, with 19 bases between.

CDR3 in DNA: TGTGCCAGTAGTAGGGGACTAGCGGGAGGCGAGCAGTACTTC. Protein: CASSRGLAGGEQYF. V is TRBV19 and J is TRBJ2-7; TRBD2 matches at 15 bases. V trimming: 4 bases; J trimming: 6 bases; junction bases outside the gene matches: 1. Germline CDR1 LNHDA, CDR2 SQIVND (reference sequence). The CDR3 covers 14 residues.